The rows below give T cell receptor beta chains drawn from one sample of a study of cytomegalovirus exposure and HLA in healthy donors. Sequencing was performed with immunoSEQ multiplex PCR; in TCRdb, only in-frame clones are kept and a portion is missing. The sample has around 88,000 clones, less than 80% seen once. The sequencing sample was made of PBMCs. The source of these receptors is a middle-aged woman in good health and CMV-seropositive. Both conserved end residues are part of each CDR3. Each record gives: clone size, J gene, V gene, D gene, CDR3 protein, CDR3 DNA. A D gene is named only where the DNA matches it firmly. Rows may omit the clone size; those that give it use once, few, many or a size class.

>NA|TRBJ2-7|TRBV7-3|NA
CASSQRGQHRSYEQYF
TGTGCCAGCAGCCAGAGAGGACAGCACCGCTCCTACGAGCAGTACTTC
>NA|TRBJ1-6|TRBV5-6|NA
CASYNFDTSLNSPLHF
TGTGCCAGCTATAACTTTGACACCTCCCTTAATTCACCCCTCCACTTT
>once|TRBJ2-1|TRBV6-5|NA
CASRTTRVLYNEQFF
TGTGCCAGCAGGACAACTAGGGTGCTATACAATGAGCAGTTCTTC
>NA|TRBJ2-6|TRBV2|NA
CASSYRAGANVLTF
TGTGCCAGCAGCTACAGGGCTGGGGCCAACGTCCTGACTTTC
>NA|TRBJ2-7|TRBV21-1|NA
CASSKSHFHYEQYF
TGTGCCAGCAGCAAAAGCCACTTCCACTACGAGCAGTACTTC
>NA|TRBJ1-5|TRBV2|TRBD1
CASRGDSSNQPQHF
TGTGCCAGCAGAGGGGACAGTAGCAATCAGCCCCAGCATTTT
>NA|TRBJ2-7|TRBV27|NA
CAPIGGGPRTDGEQYF
TGTGCCCCGATAGGGGGGGGCCCCCGGACAGATGGCGAGCAGTACTTC
>NA|TRBJ2-1|TRBV6-5|TRBD2
CASRTSGGNNEQFF
TGTGCCAGCAGGACTAGCGGGGGGAACAATGAGCAGTTCTTC
>NA|TRBJ1-3|TRBV6-6|NA
CASRDINSGNTIYF
TGTGCCAGCAGGGACATCAACTCTGGAAACACCATATATTTT
>NA|TRBJ2-5|TRBV5-1|TRBD2
CASSDLLGLADF
TGCGCCAGCAGCGACCTCCTGGGACTAGCGGACTTC
>NA|TRBJ2-7|TRBV18|NA
CASSPLGLGSSYEQYF
TGTGCCAGCTCACCACTAGGACTGGGGAGCTCCTACGAGCAGTACTTC
>few|TRBJ2-3|TRBV18|NA
CASRLGAGVGDTQYF
TGTGCCAGCCGTCTAGGAGCGGGCGTGGGAGATACGCAGTATTTT
>NA|TRBJ2-5|TRBV11-3|TRBD1
CASSSQDRGGETQYF
TGTGCCAGCAGCTCTCAGGACAGGGGGGGAGAGACCCAGTACTTC
>NA|TRBJ1-1|TRBV2|TRBD1
CASSLTGAFSEAFF
TGTGCCAGCAGTTTAACAGGGGCCTTCTCTGAAGCTTTCTTT
>NA|TRBJ1-1|TRBV2|TRBD1
CASRTRDSRTEAFF
TGTGCCAGCAGGACCCGGGACAGCCGTACTGAAGCTTTCTTT
>NA|TRBJ1-5|TRBV27|TRBD1
CASRDRGDQPQHF
TGTGCCAGCAGGGACAGGGGGGATCAGCCCCAGCATTTT
>medium-sized|TRBJ1-1|TRBV29-1|NA
CSSEPSNTEAFF
TGCAGTTCCGAGCCCTCGAACACTGAAGCTTTCTTT
>NA|TRBJ2-5|TRBV5-1|NA
CASSLQGTEETQYF
TGCGCCAGCAGCTTACAGGGTACCGAAGAGACCCAGTACTTC
>few|TRBJ1-2|TRBV28|NA
CASESGQLTNYGYTF
TGTGCCAGTGAATCCGGACAGTTAACTAACTATGGCTACACCTTC
>NA|TRBJ2-5|TRBV9|NA
CASSPGTGWEETQYF
TGTGCCAGCAGCCCAGGAACAGGGTGGGAAGAGACCCAGTACTTC
>NA|TRBJ1-1|TRBV27|TRBD1
CASIRDRLSTEAFF
TGTGCCAGCATCCGGGACAGGCTAAGCACTGAAGCTTTCTTT
>NA|TRBJ1-1|TRBV28|NA
CASRSQGSDTEAFF
TGTGCCAGCAGGTCACAGGGCTCTGACACTGAAGCTTTCTTT
>NA|TRBJ1-2|TRBV9|NA
CASSGAYGYTF
TGTGCCAGCAGCGGGGCTTATGGCTACACCTTC
>NA|TRBJ2-2|TRBV5-1|NA
CASSPKFKTDTGELFF
TGCGCCAGCAGCCCGAAATTTAAGACAGACACCGGGGAGCTGTTTTTT
>NA|TRBJ2-6|TRBV7-3|NA
CASSLSGSSGANVLTF
TGTGCCAGCAGCTTAAGTGGGAGCTCTGGGGCCAACGTCCTGACTTTC
>NA|TRBJ2-7|TRBV6-5|NA
CASSKPGLPYEQYF
TGTGCCAGCAGTAAACCGGGACTGCCCTACGAGCAGTACTTC
>NA|TRBJ2-2|TRBV6-5|TRBD1
CASRRGQGHRELFF
TGTGCCAGCAGACGAGGACAGGGCCACCGGGAGCTGTTTTTT
>NA|TRBJ2-7|TRBV6-1|TRBD1
CASSDPGTGVYEQYF
TGTGCCAGCAGTGACCCCGGGACAGGGGTGTATGAGCAGTACTTC
>NA|TRBJ2-1|TRBV10-2|NA
CASRADTVDEQFF
TGCGCCAGCAGGGCGGACACCGTCGATGAGCAGTTCTTC
>NA|TRBJ2-2|TRBV25-1|NA
CASSFEGGNTGELFF
TGTGCCAGCAGTTTTGAGGGAGGGAACACCGGGGAGCTGTTTTTT
>NA|TRBJ2-1|TRBV2|TRBD2
CASSPATSGYNEQFF
TGTGCCAGCAGCCCTGCGACTAGCGGCTACAATGAGCAGTTCTTC
>NA|TRBJ2-1|TRBV29-1|NA
CSVGRYNEQFF
TGCAGCGTTGGCAGATACAATGAGCAGTTCTTC
>NA|TRBJ2-7|TRBV18|TRBD1
CASSPPPGTGHEQYF
TGTGCCAGCTCACCACCGCCCGGGACAGGCCATGAGCAGTACTTC
>NA|TRBJ2-1|TRBV20-1|NA
CSASNGMKQFF
TGCAGTGCTAGTAACGGGATGAAGCAGTTCTTC
>once|TRBJ1-1|TRBV28|NA
CASSLRRRSNTEAFF
TGTGCCAGCAGTTTAAGGAGGCGATCGAACACTGAAGCTTTCTTT
>NA|TRBJ1-6|TRBV5-6|NA
CASSLRSGNSPLHF
TGTGCCAGCAGCTTGAGGTCGGGGAATTCACCCCTCCACTTT
>NA|TRBJ2-1|TRBV27|TRBD2
CASSPIGLAGGGSYNEQFF
TGTGCCAGCAGTCCAATTGGACTAGCGGGAGGGGGGTCCTACAATGAGCAGTTCTTC
>NA|TRBJ2-7|TRBV5-1|TRBD1
CASSSNPGTGGYEQYF
TGCGCCAGCAGCAGCAACCCCGGGACAGGGGGTTACGAGCAGTACTTC
>NA|TRBJ2-7|TRBV13|NA
CASTQAGGIAYEQYF
TGTGCCAGCACCCAGGCGGGCGGGATAGCCTACGAGCAGTACTTC
>NA|TRBJ2-7|TRBV19|NA
CASRTGQGPYEQYF
TGTGCCAGTAGGACCGGACAAGGTCCCTACGAGCAGTACTTC
>few|TRBJ1-1|TRBV6-5|NA
CASRAPNTEAFF
TGTGCCAGCAGGGCCCCGAACACTGAAGCTTTCTTT
>NA|TRBJ2-3|TRBV18|NA
CASSLSRGTDTQYF
TGTGCCAGCTCACTAAGCAGGGGAACAGATACGCAGTATTTT
>NA|TRBJ2-2|TRBV4-1|TRBD2
CASSRPSMLLAGDDTGELFF
TGCGCCAGCAGCCGGCCCTCGATGTTACTAGCGGGAGACGACACCGGGGAGCTGTTTTTT
>NA|TRBJ1-5|TRBV4-1|TRBD1
CASSQDTGGSYQPQHF
TGCGCCAGCAGCCAAGATACAGGGGGATCCTATCAGCCCCAGCATTTT
>NA|TRBJ2-3|TRBV11-3|TRBD2
CASSLGRLAGTDTQYF
TGTGCCAGCAGCTTAGGCCGACTAGCGGGCACAGATACGCAGTATTTT
>NA|TRBJ2-1|TRBV6-6|NA
CASNPRGDEQFF
TGTGCCAGCAATCCACGCGGGGATGAGCAGTTCTTC
>NA|TRBJ2-5|TRBV7-6|TRBD1
CASSLARVGQGDQTQYF
TGTGCCAGCAGCTTAGCGCGGGTTGGACAGGGGGACCAAACCCAGTACTTC
>NA|TRBJ2-1|TRBV19|TRBD2
CASSIVLAGSNEQFF
TGTGCCAGTAGTATCGTACTAGCGGGGTCCAATGAGCAGTTCTTC
>NA|TRBJ1-3|TRBV29-1|NA
CSVRDSPGGNTIYF
TGCAGCGTACGAGACAGTCCCGGGGGAAACACCATATATTTT
>NA|TRBJ1-1|TRBV2|TRBD1
CASRSWTGVNTEAFF
TGTGCCAGCAGATCCTGGACAGGTGTGAACACTGAAGCTTTCTTT
>NA|TRBJ1-1|TRBV10-3|NA
CAISGQTGKQDTEAFF
TGTGCCATCAGTGGGCAGACAGGAAAGCAAGACACTGAAGCTTTCTTT
>NA|TRBJ2-1|TRBV9|TRBD2
CASSVSGDHNEQFF
TGTGCCAGCAGCGTGAGCGGGGACCACAATGAGCAGTTCTTC
>NA|TRBJ1-2|TRBV10-3|TRBD1
CAITGDRGSPDTF
TGTGCCATCACCGGGGACAGGGGGTCTCCTGACACCTTC
>once|TRBJ2-7|TRBV28|TRBD1
CATLGQRSSYEQYF
TGTGCCACCCTGGGACAGCGTTCCTCCTACGAGCAGTACTTC
>few|TRBJ2-2|TRBV6-1|NA
CASSEYTGELFF
TGTGCCAGCAGCGAGTACACCGGGGAGCTGTTTTTT